This T cell receptor beta chain is drawn from a study of PD-1 blockade in classical Hodgkin lymphoma. Study context: It was nivolumab at 3 mg/kg, given intravenously every 2 weeks, that patients received. Study-wide results and caveats: Healthy donors reportedly exceeded newly diagnosed patients in baseline TCR diversity.

The repertoire was sequenced with immunoSEQ multiplex PCR; TCRdb's copy has only in-frame clones and lacks some. The table includes 80,000 to 100,000 clones, 75% to 85% detected once. V was clipped by 0 bases and J by 5 bases, with 14 bases between them. The CDR3 is made up of 15 amino acids. Germline CDR1 SGHNT, CDR2 YYREEE (reference sequence). Each patient's relapse followed autologous stem cell transplantation, and brentuximab vedotin exposure varied. This clone was counted once. The antigen remains undetermined. This specimen consisted of peripheral blood mononuclear cells (PBMCs), obtained before the second cycle of nivolumab. The clonotype originates from a human donor with classical Hodgkin lymphoma. J is TRBJ1-2 and V is TRBV5-4; possibly TRBD1 for D (5 bases). DNA for the CDR3: TGTGCCAGCAGCTTGGTGGGCAGGGAGAATTATGGCTACACCTTC. Translating it yields CASSLVGRENYGYTF.